A single sample gave rise to the 24 T cell receptor beta chains below, sequenced in a study of cytomegalovirus exposure and HLA in healthy donors. A multiplex PCR was run with 60 Vbeta primers and 13 Jbeta primers. The assay was immunoSEQ multiplex PCR, and TCRdb's table has in-frame clones only and misses some. The table has about 180,000 clones, roughly three quarters seen once; the top ten hold just under 3%. The sequenced sample was PBMCs. These receptors were taken from a male donor in good health and CMV-seronegative.

In the case of this clone: Other DNA sequences in this specimen translate into the identical CDR3. The chain recombines TRBV5-4 with TRBJ2-7; no firm D call. The CDR3 loop spans 12 amino acids. Trimming pared 5 bases from V and 0 bases from J, leaving 6 bases between. The germline gives CDR1 SGHNT, CDR2 YYREEE (reference sequence). The CDR3 region is CASSSSSYEQYF. CDR3 nucleotides: TGTGCCAGCAGTTCGAGCTCCTACGAGCAGTACTTC.

The genes are TRBV2 and TRBJ1-2, with 7 positions matching TRBD1. After removal of 7 bases from V and 0 bases from J, the junction contained 8 bases not matched to a gene. CDR3 length: 15 residues. Germline CDR1 and CDR2: SNHLY and FYNNEI. CDR3 DNA: TGTGCCAGCAACCTTGACAGGGCCTCTAACTATGGCTACACCTTC. Translation: CASNLDRASNYGYTF.

V and J are TRBV9 and TRBJ2-3, with 7 bases that match TRBD1. The CDR3 runs to 15 residues. The V gene end was trimmed by 0 bases and the J gene end by 5 bases; junction bases not matched to a gene: 6. Germline V gene lookup returns CDR1 SGDLS and CDR2 YYNGEE. CDR3 sequence (DNA): TGTGCCAGCAGCGTAGATATCAGGGGGTTAGATACGCAGTATTTT. Protein product: CASSVDIRGLDTQYF.

A few counts support this clone. The chain combines TRBV2 with TRBJ1-5; D remains ambiguous. Trimming took off 3 bases at V and 1 base at J, with 10 bases between the two ends. The CDR3 is made up of 15 amino acids. Germline V CDR1 and CDR2: SNHLY, FYNNEI. CDR3 amino acids: CASSDSAVSNQPQHF. DNA for the CDR3: TGTGCCAGCAGTGATTCTGCAGTCAGCAATCAGCCCCAGCATTTT.

The V gene is TRBV28, the J gene TRBJ2-1; D gene ambiguous. The ends were cut back, 4 bases at V and 9 bases at J, with 13 bases in the middle. Germline lookup yields CDR1 MDHEN and CDR2 SYDVKM. The CDR3 spans 13 residues. CDR3 sequence reads: CASSSPPRGEQFF. In DNA form, the CDR3 reads TGTGCCAGCAGTTCCCCGCCCCGAGGTGAGCAGTTCTTC.

This clone has a handful of counts. The chain combines TRBV30 with TRBJ1-5; a weak D match, TRBD1 (6 bases). V shed 5 bases and J shed 5 bases, with 13 bases lying between them. The V gene's germline CDR1 is GTSNPN and CDR2 SVGIG (reference sequence). The CDR3 is 13 residues long. The CDR3 spells CAWSDRIDQPQHF. In DNA, the CDR3 is TGTGCCTGGTCGGACAGAATCGATCAGCCCCAGCATTTT.

V and J are TRBV10-3 and TRBJ2-1; TRBD2 matches at 11 bases. This CDR3 has 16 residues. From germline, CDR1 is ENHRY and CDR2 SYGVKD. Losses at the gene ends were 4 bases for V and 5 bases for J; bases not matched to a gene: 7. CDR3: CAISGRSSGGNNEQFF. The CDR3 DNA reads as TGTGCCATCAGTGGCCGCTCTAGCGGGGGGAACAATGAGCAGTTCTTC.

This sequence joins TRBV5-4 and TRBJ2-1, with TRBD2 matching 12 bases. The CDR3 contains 17 residues. Trimming cost V 2 bases and J 3 bases; bases outside gene matches: 6. Germline-derived CDR1 and CDR2 are SGHNT and YYREEE (reference sequence). CDR3 nucleotides: TGTGCCAGCAGCTTAGGACAACTAGCGGGGGGCTACAATGAGCAGTTCTTC. Protein: CASSLGQLAGGYNEQFF. The full variable domain, in which reference TRBV5-4 and TRBJ2-1 provide the parts outside the CDR3, is ETGVTQSPTHLIKTRGQQVTLRCSSQSGHNTVSWYQQALGQGPQFIFQYYREEENGRGNFPPRFSGLQFPNYSSELNVNALELDDSALYLCASSLGQLAGGYNEQFFGPGTRLTVL.

The chain has TRBV5-1 and TRBJ2-1; 9 bases are shared with TRBD2. After removal of 4 bases from V and 4 bases from J, the junction contained 15 bases not matched to a gene. Germline assignment: CDR1 SGHRS and CDR2 YFSETQ. This CDR3 has 18 residues. The CDR3 loop is CASSPGGGGLADYNEQFF. As DNA, the CDR3 is TGCGCCAGCAGCCCAGGCGGGGGGGGGCTAGCGGATTACAATGAGCAGTTCTTC.

The J gene is TRBJ2-7, the V gene TRBV28, with 8 bases identical to TRBD2. CDR3 size: 18 residues. Germline V gene lookup returns CDR1 MDHEN and CDR2 SYDVKM. V lost 6 bases, J lost 1 base, and 17 bases stayed unmatched. The DNA of the CDR3 is TGTGCCAGCAGCCCCACCCGGGCACTAGCGGTAAGATCCTACGAGCAGTACTTC. Its protein product is CASSPTRALAVRSYEQYF.

The J gene is TRBJ2-1, the V gene TRBV30; 10 bases align to TRBD2. V was pared by 0 bases and J by 3 bases, with 2 bases of the junction left unmatched. Germline CDR1 reads GTSNPN; CDR2 reads SVGIG (reference sequence). This CDR3 comprises 15 residues. The CDR3 loop reads CAWSVGTSDYNEQFF. CDR3 nucleotide sequence: TGTGCCTGGAGTGTAGGGACTAGCGACTACAATGAGCAGTTCTTC.

This clone was recorded only once. The V call is TRBV30, the J call TRBJ2-4; perhaps TRBD2 as D (5 bases). Germline assignment: CDR1 GTSNPN and CDR2 SVGIG (reference sequence). V lost 5 bases and J lost 7, with 12 bases in between. The CDR3 loop spans 12 amino acids. The CDR3 nucleotides read TGTGCCTGGGGATCCAGAGGGAACATTCAGTACTTC. Protein product: CAWGSRGNIQYF.

The chain carries TRBV11-2 and TRBJ2-1; 12 bases align to TRBD2. The junction had 5 bases not matched to a gene; V was cut back by 1 base and J by 1 base. Per germline, CDR1 SGHAT and CDR2 FQNNGV. The CDR3 has 18 residues. CDR3 residues: CASSLARTSGASYNEQFF. The CDR3 DNA reads TGTGCCAGCAGCTTAGCCCGGACTAGCGGGGCATCCTACAATGAGCAGTTCTTC. Filled out from reference TRBV11-2 and TRBJ2-1, the complete variable domain reads EAGVAQSPRYKIIEKRQSVAFWCNPISGHATLYWYQQILGQGPKLLIQFQNNGVVDDSQLPKDRFSAERLKGVDSTLKIQPAKLEDSAVYLCASSLARTSGASYNEQFFGPGTRLTVL.

This sequence joins TRBV5-1 and TRBJ2-1, with 12 bases fitting TRBD2. Germline V gene data show CDR1 as SGHRS and CDR2 as YFSETQ. The CDR3 sequence is 15 residues long. The J segment lost 8 bases and the V segment lost 4 bases, leaving 7 bases of the junction unmatched. In DNA form, the CDR3 reads TGCGCCAGCAGCGGAACTAGCGGGGGGCCCCATGAGCAGTTCTTC. Its translation is CASSGTSGGPHEQFF.

A single count supports this clone. V usage is TRBV20-1 and J usage is TRBJ2-1, with TRBD2 identical over 7 bases. Germline V CDR1 and CDR2: DFQATT, SNEGSKA (reference sequence). The length of the CDR3 is 11 residues. The CDR3 DNA is TGCACCCGACTAGCCAGCAATGAGCAGTTCTTC. Translating gives CTRLASNEQFF.

The chain recombines TRBV27 with TRBJ2-3; D not resolved. The germline V and J ends were trimmed by 5 bases and 4 bases, with 7 bases remaining between them. Germline CDR1 and CDR2: MNHEY and SMNVEV (reference sequence). The CDR3 is 12 amino acids. The CDR3 DNA follows: TGTGCCAGCAGTCGTCAGGCAGATACGCAGTATTTT. Translation: CASSRQADTQYF.

The V gene is TRBV5-1, the J gene TRBJ2-3; 12 positions match TRBD2. The length of the CDR3 is 16 residues. V lost 4 bases, J lost 4 bases, and 7 bases stayed unmatched. CDR1 SGHRS and CDR2 YFSETQ come from the germline V gene. Here the CDR3 DNA reads TGCGCCAGCAGCCAACTCCTAGCGGGAGGGCCAGATACGCAGTATTTT. As protein: CASSQLLAGGPDTQYF.

The chain uses TRBV15 and TRBJ2-2; 10 bases map to TRBD1. V lost 0 bases and J lost 4; bases outside the gene matches: 5. CDR1 LNHNV and CDR2 YYDKDF come from the germline V gene (reference sequence). This CDR3 comprises 17 residues. CDR3 coding DNA: TGTGCCACCAGCAGAGAGGGACAGGGGATTGGCACCGGGGAGCTGTTTTTT. This translates into CATSREGQGIGTGELFF.

The chain combines TRBV5-1 with TRBJ2-1; D is ambiguous. The V gene lost 2 bases and the J gene lost 3 bases, with 9 bases spanning the gap. This CDR3 is built from 14 residues. Germline CDR1 and CDR2: SGHRS and YFSETQ. The CDR3 DNA reads TGCGCCAGCAGCTTCCGGGTGGGCTACAATGAGCAGTTCTTC. This codes for CASSFRVGYNEQFF.

This clone was counted between two and nine times. This CDR3 is CASSLGTGENQPQHF. The CDR3 DNA is TGCGCCAGCAGCTTGGGGACAGGGGAGAATCAGCCCCAGCATTTT. V usage is TRBV5-1 and J usage is TRBJ1-5; 9 bases are shared with TRBD1. The V segment lost 0 bases and the J segment 4 bases; nucleotides outside the gene matches: 2. The germline V gene has CDR1 SGHRS and CDR2 YFSETQ. This CDR3 contains 15 residues.

V and J are TRBV4-1 and TRBJ2-7; a possible D gene is TRBD1 (6 bases). There are 15 residues in the CDR3. Trimming took off 6 bases at V and 3 bases at J, with 18 bases between the two ends. Germline V CDR1 and CDR2: MGHRA, YSYEKL. The CDR3 bases are TGCGCCAGCAGACAATCCTGGACAGACAACTACGAGCAGTACTTC. Translation: CASRQSWTDNYEQYF.

This clone was observed a single time. V and J are TRBV19 and TRBJ1-5; tentative D call: TRBD1 (6 bases). The V gene lost 5 bases and the J gene lost 0 bases, with 11 bases spanning the gap. The length of the CDR3 is 15 residues. Germline-derived CDR1 and CDR2 are LNHDA and SQIVND (reference sequence). The CDR3 region has the DNA TGTGCCAGTAGTTCAGGGGTCCATAGCAATCAGCCCCAGCATTTT. Its translation: CASSSGVHSNQPQHF.

The chain links TRBV6-5 to TRBJ1-5; D is unresolved. This CDR3 spans 15 amino acids. CDR1 is MNHEY and CDR2 is SVGAGI in the germline V gene. V was trimmed by 4 bases and J by 0 bases, leaving 10 bases between them. The CDR3 is CASSSAVYSNQPQHF. In DNA, the CDR3 is TGTGCCAGCAGTTCCGCGGTTTATAGCAATCAGCCCCAGCATTTT.

In regard to this clone: The junction departs from the called germline gene at one end, perhaps through a read error. The chain joins TRBV2 to TRBJ2-3, with D possibly matching TRBD2 (5 bases). The CDR3 sequence is 11 residues long. The V gene's germline CDR1 is SNHLY and CDR2 FYNNEI. The CDR3 reads CASSPRATQCF. In DNA, the CDR3 is TGTGCCAGCAGTCCGCGGGCTACGCAGTGTTTT.